Listed here are 23 T cell receptor beta chains from one sample, sequenced in a study of blood T cell repertoires in COVID-19. Some clones are missing from TCRdb's copy, which holds only in-frame ones; the method was immunoSEQ multiplex PCR. The sample shows 95,000 to 150,000 clones, about four fifths of them seen only once. Sequencing used peripheral blood. These receptors were taken from a man aged 55 to 70 with active or convalescent COVID-19.

V and J are TRBV19 and TRBJ2-7; the D gene is possibly TRBD2 (6 bases). With 8 bases removed from V and 5 bases from J, the gap between germline ends came to 22 bases. Looked up from germline, CDR1 is LNHDA and CDR2 is SQIVND (reference sequence). The CDR3 is made up of 15 amino acids. The DNA for the CDR3 is TGTGCCAGTTCCCCCCGTCCTAGCGATATAGACGAGCAGTACTTC. Residues: CASSPRPSDIDEQYF.

The rearrangement links TRBV24-1 to TRBJ2-7; 8 bases match TRBD1. Germline V gene data show CDR1 as KGHDR and CDR2 as SFDVKD. The V segment lost 8 bases and the J segment 5 bases; nucleotides outside the gene matches: 7. The CDR3 sequence is 13 residues long. CDR3 nucleotide sequence: TGTGCCACCATGGGGACAGGTAGCGACGAGCAGTACTTC. Protein: CATMGTGSDEQYF.

This chain connects TRBV6-5 to TRBJ1-6; D might be TRBD1 (5 bases). CDR3 length equals 15 residues. In germline, CDR1 is MNHEY, CDR2 SVGAGI. V shed 4 bases and J shed 4 bases, with 11 bases lying between them. This chain's CDR3 is CASSFGRGYNSPLHF. CDR3 sequence (DNA): TGTGCCAGCAGTTTTGGACGGGGGTATAATTCACCCCTCCACTTT.

This clone was detected once. The chain is built from TRBV6-6 and TRBJ1-2; D call uncertain. CDR1 and CDR2 from the germline V gene are MNHNY and SVGAGI (reference sequence). CDR3 size: 11 residues. V was trimmed by 0 bases and J by 7 bases, leaving 3 bases between them. The CDR3 is CASSYSRGYTF. The CDR3, as DNA: TGTGCCAGCAGTTACTCGCGTGGCTACACCTTC.

V and J are TRBV6-6 and TRBJ2-7; 11 nucleotides align to TRBD1. The CDR3 has 15 amino acids. Trimming cost V 6 bases and J 5 bases; bases outside gene matches: 9. The germline V gene encodes CDR1 MNHNY and CDR2 SVGAGI (reference sequence). The CDR3 sequence is CASRDSGQGVHEQYF. As DNA, the CDR3 is TGTGCCAGCAGGGACTCGGGACAGGGGGTCCACGAGCAGTACTTC.

V usage is TRBV6-4 and J usage is TRBJ2-7, with 9 bases lining up with TRBD2. The germline gives CDR1 MRHNA, CDR2 SNTAGT. The V and J ends lost 4 bases and 6 bases, in that order; junction bases with no gene match: 16. This CDR3 has 17 residues. For the CDR3, the DNA is TGTGCCAGCAGTGCCGCCAGGACGAGCGGGAGGCCAGGCGAGCAGTACTTC. Translated: CASSAARTSGRPGEQYF.

This chain links TRBV18 with TRBJ1-2; 9 bases line up with TRBD1. Losses at the gene ends were 0 bases for V and 3 bases for J; bases not matched to a gene: 2. This CDR3 is 15 amino acids long. CDR1 is KGHSH, CDR2 LQKENI, per germline. In nucleotides, the CDR3 is TGTGCCAGCTCACCACCGACAGGGGGTTACTATGGCTACACCTTC. Translating it yields CASSPPTGGYYGYTF.

Details on this clone: At the DNA level, this CDR3 is encoded by other sequences in the same sample as well. J is TRBJ2-3 and V is TRBV7-9, with a tentative D call TRBD1 (6 bases). The CDR3 is 11 amino acids. Germline V gene data show CDR1 as SEHNR and CDR2 as FQNEAQ (reference sequence). Trimming shortened V by 3 bases and J by 11 bases, and 9 bases separated the two germline ends. In DNA form, the CDR3 reads TGTGCCAGCAGCTTGGACAGAGGGCAGTATTTT. Translated, it gives CASSLDRGQYF.

The rearrangement uses TRBV18 and TRBJ1-4, with TRBD1 identical over 8 bases. Germline assignment: CDR1 KGHSH and CDR2 LQKENI. This CDR3 comprises 16 residues. Losses at the gene ends were 2 bases for V and 3 bases for J; bases not matched to a gene: 5. The CDR3 protein is CASSPYRDRSNEKLFF. CDR3 bases: TGTGCCAGCTCACCATATCGGGACAGGTCTAATGAAAAACTGTTTTTT.

The V gene is TRBV6-5, the J gene TRBJ2-7, with a possible D match to TRBD1 (6 bases). V lost 7 bases and J lost 3, with 16 bases in between. The CDR3 contains 14 residues. Germline V gene sequence: CDR1 MNHEY, CDR2 SVGAGI. The CDR3 reads CASTGPGQIYEQYF. CDR3 nucleotide sequence: TGTGCCAGCACTGGCCCCGGACAGATCTACGAGCAGTACTTC.

The chain links TRBV14 to TRBJ1-1, with D unclear. Germline V CDR1 and CDR2: SGHDN, FVKESK. The CDR3 runs 15 residues. V was clipped by 1 base and J by 1 base, with 10 bases between them. DNA for the CDR3: TGTGCCAGCAGCCAAGCTGCCGGGAGGAACACTGAAGCTTTCTTT. Its translation is CASSQAAGRNTEAFF.

V is TRBV5-8 and J is TRBJ1-2; D unclear. The CDR3 contains 14 residues. Germline CDR1 and CDR2: SGHTS and YDEGEE. Deletions cut 1 base from V and 7 bases from J, with 14 bases between. DNA of the CDR3: TGTGCCAGCAGCTTGTGGCGGCCTTATGCTGGCTACACCTTC. Translating it yields CASSLWRPYAGYTF.

For the CDR3, the DNA is TGTGCCAGCAGTAGCAGCCTGACAGGCCCCCAGTACTTC. As protein: CASSSSLTGPQYF. V is TRBV12-3 or TRBV12-4 and J is TRBJ2-5, with a weak D call TRBD1 (6 bases). CDR3 length equals 13 residues. V lost 5 bases, J lost 9 bases, and 16 bases lay in between.

The gene calls are TRBV3-1 (or the pseudogene TRBV3-2) and TRBJ2-3; 7 bases align to TRBD2. J was trimmed by 3 bases and V by 6 bases; bases with no gene match: 6. The CDR3 spans 14 residues. Germline lookup yields CDR1 LGHDT and CDR2 YNNKEL (reference sequence). For the CDR3, the DNA is TGTGCCAGCAGTGCGGGGGTCGTAACAGATACGCAGTATTTT. Amino acid sequence: CASSAGVVTDTQYF.

V and J are TRBV5-4 and TRBJ1-3, with D possibly matching TRBD1 (6 bases). V gave up 2 bases and J gave up 2 bases, with 11 bases separating them. Per the germline V gene, CDR1 is SGHNT and CDR2 is YYREEE (reference sequence). The CDR3 loop spans 15 amino acids. CDR3 protein: CASSFDRSTGNTIYF. CDR3 nucleotides: TGTGCCAGCAGCTTCGACAGGAGTACTGGAAACACCATATATTTT. The whole variable domain, filled in from reference TRBV5-4 and TRBJ1-3, reads ETGVTQSPTHLIKTRGQQVTLRCSSQSGHNTVSWYQQALGQGPQFIFQYYREEENGRGNFPPRFSGLQFPNYSSELNVNALELDDSALYLCASSFDRSTGNTIYFGEGSWLTVV.

This clone was seen only a few times. The gene calls are TRBV7-9 and TRBJ2-7, with 8 bases matching TRBD1. Trimming removed 2 bases from V and 4 bases from J; junction bases left unmatched: 10. The CDR3 runs to 16 residues. Germline lookup yields CDR1 SEHNR and CDR2 FQNEAQ (reference sequence). As DNA, the CDR3 is TGTGCCAGCAGCTTACAACCGGACAGGGCGAATTACGAGCAGTACTTC. Residues: CASSLQPDRANYEQYF. The full variable domain, completed using reference TRBV7-9 and TRBJ2-7, is DTGVSQNPRHKITKRGQNVTFRCDPISEHNRLYWYRQTLGQGPEFLTYFQNEAQLEKSRLLSDRFSAERPKGSFSTLEIQRTEQGDSAMYLCASSLQPDRANYEQYFGPGTRLTVT.

The rearrangement uses TRBV29-1 and TRBJ2-5, with D possibly matching TRBD2 (7 bases). The germline CDR1 and CDR2 sequences are SQVTM and ANQGSEA. The CDR3 runs to 13 residues. Trimming removed 7 bases at V and 5 bases at J, with 17 bases between. The CDR3 is CSAGRGGGETQYF. DNA for the CDR3: TGCAGCGCTGGGCGAGGGGGAGGGGAGACCCAGTACTTC.

The rearrangement links TRBV7-2 to TRBJ1-1; 9 nucleotides match TRBD1. The junction had 5 bases not matched to a gene; V was cut back by 6 bases and J by 0 bases. Germline CDR1 SGHTA, CDR2 FQGNSA. The CDR3 covers 15 residues. CDR3 DNA: TGTGCCAGCAGTTTGACAGGGGGTATGAACACTGAAGCTTTCTTT. Amino acids: CASSLTGGMNTEAFF.

The chain couples TRBV7-9 to TRBJ2-3; weak D call: TRBD1 (5 bases). Germline assignment: CDR1 SEHNR and CDR2 FQNEAQ (reference sequence). With 7 bases removed from V and 9 bases from J, the gap between germline ends came to 23 bases. CDR3 length: 15 residues. The CDR3 region is CASIIEETGSLTQYF. The CDR3, as DNA: TGTGCCAGCATCATCGAGGAAACAGGCTCCCTCACGCAGTATTTT.

V usage is TRBV28 and J usage is TRBJ1-5, with a weak D call TRBD1 (6 bases). The CDR3 sequence is 20 residues long. The V end lost 6 bases, the J end lost 2 bases, and 29 bases lay between the germline ends. CDR1 and CDR2 (germline): MDHEN, SYDVKM. The CDR3 nucleotides read TGTGCCAGCAGCACCCCCTTCGAGGTGTTTACAGGGCAGGGCAATCAGCCCCAGCATTTT. It specifies CASSTPFEVFTGQGNQPQHF.

The chain joins TRBV5-1 to TRBJ2-5; 8 bases line up with TRBD2. The CDR3 extends over 15 amino acids. Unmatched junction bases numbered 12, after V lost 2 bases and J lost 9 bases. Germline V CDR1 and CDR2: SGHRS, YFSETQ. The DNA of the CDR3 is TGCGCCAGCAGCTTCGGTAGCGGGGCCCCCGAGGCCCAGTACTTC. Amino acids: CASSFGSGAPEAQYF.

The chain combines TRBV5-5 with TRBJ2-1; D might be TRBD2 (5 bases). V lost 3 bases and J 1 base, leaving 11 bases between the germline ends. This CDR3 has 15 amino acids. In germline, CDR1 is SGHKS, CDR2 YYEKEE (reference sequence). CDR3 sequence: CASSSTGGSYNEQFF. CDR3 in DNA: TGTGCCAGCAGCTCCACTGGCGGGTCCTACAATGAGCAGTTCTTC.

This clone showed up just a few times. The rearrangement uses TRBV7-8 and TRBJ2-2, with 14 bases fitting TRBD2. CDR1 and CDR2 from the germline V gene are SGHVS and FQNEAQ. This CDR3 has 17 residues. V dropped 8 bases and J dropped 1; count of bases not matched to a gene: 6. The CDR3 sequence is CASFRGLAGENTGELFF. Here the CDR3 DNA reads TGTGCCAGCTTTCGGGGACTAGCGGGAGAGAACACCGGGGAGCTGTTTTTT.